Listed below are T cell receptor beta chains from one sample, sequenced in a study of OX40 agonist ivuxolimab in advanced cancers. Using immunoSEQ multiplex PCR, the repertoire was profiled, and TCRdb retains in-frame clones only, with some absent. The sample includes about 67,000 clones, more than 75% of them seen just once. The sample was CD4+ or CD8+ T cells sorted from blood, taken in a trial of the OX40 agonist ivuxolimab. These receptors were taken from an adult with an advanced solid tumor such as melanoma, head and neck, liver or kidney cancer. Each CDR3 is given with its conserved first and last residue. A D gene is named only where the DNA matches it firmly. Clone size is given for some rows only: seen once, a few or many times, or a class if the clone is expanded.

V: TRBV7-3; J: TRBJ1-2; D: -; size: -; CDR3: CASSLTRTVGYTF; DNA: TGTGCCAGCAGCTTAACCCGGACAGTAGGCTACACCTTC
V: TRBV5-1; J: TRBJ2-3; D: TRBD2; size: -; CDR3: CASSLGREASTDTQYF; DNA: TGCGCCAGCAGCTTGGGGCGGGAGGCCAGCACAGATACGCAGTATTTT
V: TRBV28; J: TRBJ1-2; D: -; size: -; CDR3: CASIQGGTNYGYTF; DNA: TGTGCCAGCATACAGGGAGGAACTAACTATGGCTACACCTTC
V: TRBV6-5; J: TRBJ1-2; D: TRBD1; size: -; CDR3: CASSSTGGSVYGYTF; DNA: TGTGCCAGCAGTTCGACAGGGGGATCGGTCTATGGCTACACCTTC
V: TRBV5-1; J: TRBJ2-2; D: TRBD1; size: -; CDR3: CASSPTGGAGELFF; DNA: TGCGCCAGCAGCCCGACAGGGGGAGCCGGGGAGCTGTTTTTT
V: TRBV28; J: TRBJ2-1; D: TRBD2; size: -; CDR3: CASSASLAGYNEQFF; DNA: TGTGCCAGCAGTGCCTCACTAGCGGGGTACAATGAGCAGTTCTTC
V: TRBV11-2; J: TRBJ2-1; D: TRBD2; size: -; CDR3: CASTTLRAGVEQFF; DNA: TGTGCCAGCACCACACTCAGGGCGGGGGTTGAGCAGTTCTTC
V: TRBV6-6; J: TRBJ2-2; D: -; size: -; CDR3: CASRPTGSGGELFF; DNA: TGTGCCAGCAGACCTACAGGGTCCGGCGGGGAGCTGTTTTTT
V: TRBV5-6; J: TRBJ2-7; D: -; size: -; CDR3: CASSLLGHLYEQYF; DNA: TGTGCCAGCAGCCTCCTCGGACACCTCTACGAGCAGTACTTC
V: TRBV30; J: TRBJ1-2; D: -; size: few; CDR3: CAWREGLRYTF; DNA: TGTGCCTGGAGGGAGGGGTTGCGCTACACCTTC
V: TRBV28; J: TRBJ1-1; D: -; size: -; CDR3: CASSGTGRLGAEAFF; DNA: TGTGCCAGCAGTGGGACTGGGAGGCTGGGGGCTGAAGCTTTCTTT
V: TRBV7-8; J: TRBJ2-7; D: TRBD1; size: -; CDR3: CASSQTGQGNLYEQYF; DNA: TGTGCCAGCAGCCAAACGGGACAGGGGAACCTATACGAGCAGTACTTC
V: TRBV19; J: TRBJ2-7; D: TRBD2; size: few; CDR3: CASSKGLAGYEQYF; DNA: TGTGCCAGTAGTAAGGGACTAGCGGGGTACGAGCAGTACTTC
V: TRBV7-2; J: TRBJ2-7; D: -; size: -; CDR3: CASSILTGNSYEQYF; DNA: TGTGCCAGCAGCATACTTACCGGGAACTCCTACGAGCAGTACTTC
V: TRBV7-3; J: TRBJ2-5; D: -; size: -; CDR3: CASSLTSNPQETQYF; DNA: TGTGCCAGCAGCTTAACGTCTAACCCTCAGGAGACCCAGTACTTC
V: TRBV7-2; J: TRBJ1-2; D: TRBD1; size: once; CDR3: CASSSPGQGYGYTF; DNA: TGTGCCAGCAGCTCCCCAGGACAGGGATATGGCTACACCTTC
V: TRBV19; J: TRBJ1-5; D: -; size: -; CDR3: CASSINELQPQHF; DNA: TGTGCCAGTAGTATCAATGAGCTTCAGCCCCAGCATTTT
V: TRBV18; J: TRBJ1-5; D: -; size: -; CDR3: CASSRDGDQPQHF; DNA: TGTGCCAGCTCACGGGACGGTGATCAGCCCCAGCATTTT
V: TRBV14; J: TRBJ2-2; D: TRBD2; size: -; CDR3: CASSQDISGGPHTGELFF; DNA: TGTGCCAGCAGCCAAGATATATCGGGGGGGCCCCACACCGGGGAGCTGTTTTTT
V: TRBV27; J: TRBJ2-7; D: TRBD2; size: -; CDR3: CASSPTSGAIYEQYF; DNA: TGTGCCAGCAGTCCTACTAGCGGGGCGATCTACGAGCAGTACTTC
V: TRBV28; J: TRBJ1-6; D: TRBD1; size: few; CDR3: CASRTVQGARDSPLHF; DNA: TGTGCCAGCAGGACCGTTCAGGGGGCGCGTGATTCACCCCTCCACTTT
V: TRBV5-1; J: TRBJ2-6; D: -; size: -; CDR3: CASSLIQPGANVLTF; DNA: TGCGCCAGCAGCTTGATACAGCCTGGGGCCAACGTCCTGACTTTC
V: TRBV18; J: TRBJ2-1; D: TRBD2; size: -; CDR3: CASSPPGTSGWDEQFF; DNA: TGTGCCAGCTCACCACCGGGGACTAGCGGGTGGGATGAGCAGTTCTTC
V: TRBV5-6; J: TRBJ1-1; D: -; size: -; CDR3: CASSLVGGRNTEAFF; DNA: TGTGCCAGCAGCTTGGTGGGGGGCAGGAACACTGAAGCTTTCTTT
V: TRBV14; J: TRBJ1-2; D: -; size: few; CDR3: CASSQGVHYGYTF; DNA: TGTGCCAGCAGCCAGGGGGTTCACTATGGCTACACCTTC
V: TRBV6-5; J: TRBJ1-2; D: TRBD1; size: -; CDR3: CASSPRDRGWYGYTF; DNA: TGTGCCAGCAGTCCGAGGGACAGGGGATGGTATGGCTACACCTTC
V: TRBV6-1; J: TRBJ1-5; D: -; size: -; CDR3: CASREGLGGHQPQHF; DNA: TGTGCCAGCAGAGAGGGACTGGGGGGCCATCAGCCCCAGCATTTT
V: TRBV11-3; J: TRBJ2-7; D: TRBD2; size: -; CDR3: CASSSWTSSAYEQYF; DNA: TGTGCCAGCAGCTCTTGGACTAGTAGCGCCTACGAGCAGTACTTC
V: TRBV7-2; J: TRBJ2-1; D: TRBD1; size: -; CDR3: CASRPGTGDYNEQFF; DNA: TGTGCCAGCAGACCCGGGACAGGGGACTACAATGAGCAGTTCTTC
V: TRBV7-3; J: TRBJ2-6; D: TRBD1; size: -; CDR3: CASSRDSSGANVLTF; DNA: TGTGCCAGCAGCCGGGACAGCTCTGGGGCCAACGTCCTGACTTTC
V: TRBV5-1; J: TRBJ2-1; D: -; size: -; CDR3: CASSFGGSSYNEQFF; DNA: TGCGCCAGCAGCTTCGGTGGGAGCTCCTACAATGAGCAGTTCTTC
V: TRBV19; J: TRBJ2-3; D: TRBD2; size: -; CDR3: CASRTSGGDTQYF; DNA: TGTGCCAGCCGGACTAGCGGGGGGGATACGCAGTATTTT
V: TRBV11-1; J: TRBJ1-2; D: -; size: -; CDR3: CASSLAGGGYGYTF; DNA: TGTGCCAGCAGCTTAGCTGGGGGCGGCTATGGCTACACCTTC
V: TRBV6-1; J: TRBJ2-7; D: -; size: -; CDR3: CASSKALAAYEQYF; DNA: TGTGCCAGCAGTAAAGCCCTAGCCGCCTACGAGCAGTACTTC
V: TRBV6-1; J: TRBJ1-2; D: -; size: -; CDR3: CASSRSRGTVDGYTF; DNA: TGTGCCAGCAGTAGAAGCCGCGGGACGGTTGATGGCTACACCTTC
V: TRBV21-1; J: TRBJ1-6; D: -; size: once; CDR3: CASSTRGLNSPLHF; DNA: TGTGCCAGCAGCACCAGGGGGCTGAATTCACCCCTCCACTTT
V: TRBV2; J: TRBJ1-2; D: -; size: -; CDR3: CASSALGALYGYTF; DNA: TGTGCCAGCAGCGCGTTAGGGGCCTTATATGGCTACACCTTC
V: TRBV6-1; J: TRBJ2-7; D: -; size: -; CDR3: CASSGGQGPYYEQYF; DNA: TGTGCCAGCAGTGGGGGCCAGGGACCATACTACGAGCAGTACTTC
V: TRBV19; J: TRBJ2-7; D: -; size: -; CDR3: CASSMTDSYEQYF; DNA: TGTGCCAGTAGTATGACGGACTCCTACGAGCAGTACTTC
V: TRBV11-2; J: TRBJ1-4; D: -; size: -; CDR3: CASSLRGLGSEKLFF; DNA: TGTGCCAGCAGCTTGCGGGGCCTGGGGAGTGAAAAACTGTTTTTT
V: TRBV4-1; J: TRBJ2-2; D: -; size: -; CDR3: CASSQEGFSGGRELFF; DNA: TGCGCCAGCAGCCAAGAAGGATTTTCTGGGGGAAGGGAGCTGTTTTTT